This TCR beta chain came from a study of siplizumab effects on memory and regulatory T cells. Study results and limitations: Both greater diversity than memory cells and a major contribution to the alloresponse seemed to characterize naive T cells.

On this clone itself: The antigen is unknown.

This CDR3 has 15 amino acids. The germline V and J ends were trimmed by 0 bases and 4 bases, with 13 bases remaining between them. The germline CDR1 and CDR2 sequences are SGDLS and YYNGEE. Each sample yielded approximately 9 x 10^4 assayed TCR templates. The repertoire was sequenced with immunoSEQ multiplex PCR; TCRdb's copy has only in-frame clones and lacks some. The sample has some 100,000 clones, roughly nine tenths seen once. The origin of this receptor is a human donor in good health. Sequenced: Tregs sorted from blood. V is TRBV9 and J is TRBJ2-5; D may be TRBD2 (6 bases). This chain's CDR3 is CASSVGGGVRETQYF. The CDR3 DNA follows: TGTGCCAGCAGCGTAGGAGGAGGGGTGCGAGAGACCCAGTACTTC.